These T cell receptor beta chains were read from a single sample in a study of vaccination and CD4 T cells after COVID-19. One entry per CDR3 protein results from TCRdb running MiXCR on the PCR reads. The sample lists fewer than 15,000 distinct CDR3 sequences; 60% to 85% were seen once. The antigens for these receptors are not known. Source material: CD4+ T cells from blood, cultured in vitro. The receptors shown here come from a human donor who had recovered from COVID-19. Each CDR3 is given with its conserved first and last residue. D genes are given only for firm matches. Clone size is given for some rows only: seen once, a few or many times, or a class if the clone is expanded.

clone_size: few; d_call: NA; v_call: TRBV27; j_call: TRBJ1-4; cdr3_nt: TGTGCCAGCAGTCGGGTTGATGAAAAACTGTTTTTT; cdr3_aa: CASSRVDEKLFF
clone_size: NA; d_call: NA; v_call: TRBV27; j_call: TRBJ2-7; cdr3_nt: TGTGCCAGCAGTACCCAGCGGACCTACGAGCAGTACTTC; cdr3_aa: CASSTQRTYEQYF
clone_size: NA; d_call: TRBD2; v_call: TRBV6-2/TRBV6-3; j_call: TRBJ2-4; cdr3_nt: TGTGCCAGCAGCCCCCGGGGGGGTGCCAAAAACATTCAGTACTTC; cdr3_aa: CASSPRGGAKNIQYF
clone_size: few; d_call: TRBD2; v_call: TRBV28; j_call: TRBJ2-3; cdr3_nt: TGTGCCAGCAGGGGAGGGACTAGCGGCGCAGATACGCAGTATTTT; cdr3_aa: CASRGGTSGADTQYF
clone_size: NA; d_call: NA; v_call: TRBV30; j_call: TRBJ2-7; cdr3_nt: TGTGCCTGGAGGGCACTTGGTGGGGGTGACTACGAGCAGTACTTC; cdr3_aa: CAWRALGGGDYEQYF
clone_size: NA; d_call: NA; v_call: TRBV5-6; j_call: TRBJ2-1; cdr3_nt: TGTGCCAGCAGCTTGGATAATGAGCAGTTCTTC; cdr3_aa: CASSLDNEQFF
clone_size: NA; d_call: NA; v_call: TRBV29-1; j_call: TRBJ2-3; cdr3_nt: TGCAGCGTTGAACCCGGGGGTGATACGCAGTATTTT; cdr3_aa: CSVEPGGDTQYF
clone_size: NA; d_call: NA; v_call: TRBV20-1; j_call: TRBJ1-2; cdr3_nt: TGCAGTGCTAGAGCTCGGTCTATTTGGGGCTACACCTTC; cdr3_aa: CSARARSIWGYTF
clone_size: NA; d_call: NA; v_call: TRBV7-9; j_call: TRBJ2-5; cdr3_nt: TGTGCCAGCAGCTTAGTGGGGGAGACCCAGTACTTC; cdr3_aa: CASSLVGETQYF
clone_size: NA; d_call: NA; v_call: TRBV7-2; j_call: TRBJ1-1; cdr3_nt: TGTGCCAGCAGACGATCTTCAGTCACTGAAGCTTTCTTT; cdr3_aa: CASRRSSVTEAFF
clone_size: NA; d_call: NA; v_call: TRBV19; j_call: TRBJ1-3; cdr3_nt: TGTGCCAGTCGGGACTCCGGGGGAAACACCATATATTTT; cdr3_aa: CASRDSGGNTIYF
clone_size: NA; d_call: NA; v_call: TRBV2; j_call: TRBJ1-1; cdr3_nt: TGTGCCAGCAGTGAGTTGGGGCACACTGAAGCTTTCTTT; cdr3_aa: CASSELGHTEAFF
clone_size: NA; d_call: TRBD2; v_call: TRBV7-2; j_call: TRBJ2-5; cdr3_nt: TGTGCCAGCAGCAAAAGCGGGGTAGAGACCCAGTACTTC; cdr3_aa: CASSKSGVETQYF
clone_size: NA; d_call: NA; v_call: TRBV1; j_call: TRBJ1-2; cdr3_nt: TGCACCAGCAGCCAAGGTTCCGTCCAAGGGGCGATAAGATATGGCTACACCTTC; cdr3_aa: CTSSQGSVQGAIRYGYTF
clone_size: NA; d_call: NA; v_call: TRBV20-1; j_call: TRBJ1-1; cdr3_nt: TGCAGTGCCATAGGGAACACTGAAGCTTTCTTT; cdr3_aa: CSAIGNTEAFF
clone_size: NA; d_call: NA; v_call: TRBV20-1; j_call: TRBJ2-2; cdr3_nt: TGCAGTGCTAGCGGAATGAACACCGGGGAGCTGTTTTTT; cdr3_aa: CSASGMNTGELFF
clone_size: NA; d_call: TRBD1; v_call: TRBV7-2; j_call: TRBJ1-6; cdr3_nt: TGTGCCAGCACTAATGGGGGACAGACGGATTCACCCCTCCACTTT; cdr3_aa: CASTNGGQTDSPLHF
clone_size: NA; d_call: NA; v_call: TRBV29-1; j_call: TRBJ1-1; cdr3_nt: TGCAGCGTTGCCATGGCGGGGTTTGGGACTGAAGCTTTCTTT; cdr3_aa: CSVAMAGFGTEAFF
clone_size: NA; d_call: TRBD1; v_call: TRBV6-1; j_call: TRBJ2-7; cdr3_nt: TGTGCCAGCAGTGAGGGACAGGGGGATTATTACGAGCAGTACTTC; cdr3_aa: CASSEGQGDYYEQYF
clone_size: NA; d_call: TRBD1; v_call: TRBV19; j_call: TRBJ1-1; cdr3_nt: TGTGCCAGTAGAGAGGACAGGGGTGGCACTGAAGCTTTCTTT; cdr3_aa: CASREDRGGTEAFF
clone_size: NA; d_call: NA; v_call: TRBV10-3; j_call: TRBJ1-2; cdr3_nt: TGTGCCATCAGTGAGTCGGCCAGGGCAAATACTAACTATGGCTACACCTTC; cdr3_aa: CAISESARANTNYGYTF
clone_size: NA; d_call: NA; v_call: TRBV6-1; j_call: TRBJ1-1; cdr3_nt: TGTGCCAGCAAATTGGGCAGGGAGAATGAAGCTTTCTTT; cdr3_aa: CASKLGRENEAFF
clone_size: NA; d_call: NA; v_call: TRBV12-3/TRBV12-4; j_call: TRBJ1-1; cdr3_nt: TGTGCCAGCACCTTGGGGTTTACTGAAGCTTTCTTT; cdr3_aa: CASTLGFTEAFF
clone_size: NA; d_call: TRBD1; v_call: TRBV28; j_call: TRBJ1-2; cdr3_nt: TGTGCCAGCAGTCCCCCCGACAGGGACTATGGCTACACCTTC; cdr3_aa: CASSPPDRDYGYTF
clone_size: NA; d_call: NA; v_call: TRBV11-2; j_call: TRBJ1-1; cdr3_nt: TGCGCCAGCAGCCAAGAAGCATACACTGAAGCTTTCTTT; cdr3_aa: CASSQEAYTEAFF
clone_size: once; d_call: TRBD1; v_call: TRBV6-1; j_call: TRBJ2-5; cdr3_nt: TGTGCCAGCAGCCGGGACAGGCCAGAGACCCAGTACTTC; cdr3_aa: CASSRDRPETQYF
clone_size: NA; d_call: TRBD1; v_call: TRBV6-4; j_call: TRBJ1-1; cdr3_nt: TGTGCCAGCAGTGGATCCTATGTAACCGGGACAGTGGGCACCTGCGCTGAAGCTTTCTTT; cdr3_aa: CASSGSYVTGTVGTCAEAFF
clone_size: NA; d_call: TRBD2; v_call: TRBV20-1; j_call: TRBJ2-3; cdr3_nt: TGCAGTGCCCGCCCCAGCGGGAGACCCACAGATACGCAGTATTTT; cdr3_aa: CSARPSGRPTDTQYF
clone_size: NA; d_call: TRBD1; v_call: TRBV7-6; j_call: TRBJ1-1; cdr3_nt: TGTGCCAGCAGCTTAGCCGGGACAGGACGAACTGAAGCTTTCTTT; cdr3_aa: CASSLAGTGRTEAFF
clone_size: NA; d_call: NA; v_call: TRBV19; j_call: TRBJ1-5; cdr3_nt: TGTGCCAGTAGTTTCCAGGACCTTAGCAATCAGCCCCAGCATTTT; cdr3_aa: CASSFQDLSNQPQHF
clone_size: NA; d_call: TRBD1; v_call: TRBV20-1; j_call: TRBJ1-5; cdr3_nt: TGCAGTGCTAGAGGGGACAGTTACAATCAGCCCCAGCATTTT; cdr3_aa: CSARGDSYNQPQHF
clone_size: NA; d_call: NA; v_call: TRBV10-3; j_call: TRBJ1-2; cdr3_nt: TGTGCCATCAGTGATACAGGGTATGGCTACACCTTC; cdr3_aa: CAISDTGYGYTF
clone_size: NA; d_call: NA; v_call: TRBV25-1; j_call: TRBJ1-1; cdr3_nt: TGTGCCAGCAGTGGCCCACTCCCAAGAGCTTTCTTT; cdr3_aa: CASSGPLPRAFF
clone_size: NA; d_call: NA; v_call: TRBV7-3; j_call: TRBJ1-2; cdr3_nt: TGTGCCAGCACCCGACCGGGGTCCTATGGCTACACCTTC; cdr3_aa: CASTRPGSYGYTF
clone_size: NA; d_call: TRBD1; v_call: TRBV2; j_call: TRBJ2-7; cdr3_nt: TGTGCCAGCAGTGGACAGGGTTACGAGCAGTACTTC; cdr3_aa: CASSGQGYEQYF
clone_size: NA; d_call: NA; v_call: TRBV6-1; j_call: TRBJ1-3; cdr3_nt: TGTGCCAGTACGCATGGGACAGGAAACACCATATATTTT; cdr3_aa: CASTHGTGNTIYF
clone_size: NA; d_call: TRBD1; v_call: TRBV20-1; j_call: TRBJ2-2; cdr3_nt: TGCAGTGCTAGAGTCGGGACAGCGAACACCGGGGAGCTGTTTTTT; cdr3_aa: CSARVGTANTGELFF
clone_size: NA; d_call: TRBD1; v_call: TRBV28; j_call: TRBJ1-4; cdr3_nt: TGTGCCAGCAGGCCCGTGGGGACAGGGGCGGTTGAAAAACTGTTTTTT; cdr3_aa: CASRPVGTGAVEKLFF
clone_size: NA; d_call: NA; v_call: TRBV20-1; j_call: TRBJ1-5; cdr3_nt: TGCAGTGCTGGGGGCGGGCCCCCCAGCGATCAGCCCCAGCATTTT; cdr3_aa: CSAGGGPPSDQPQHF
clone_size: few; d_call: TRBD1; v_call: TRBV27; j_call: TRBJ1-6; cdr3_nt: TGTGCCAGCAGTTCCTCCAAGGACAGGGCCAAATCACCCCTCCACTTT; cdr3_aa: CASSSSKDRAKSPLHF
clone_size: NA; d_call: NA; v_call: TRBV19; j_call: TRBJ1-5; cdr3_nt: TGTGCCAGTAGTATATCCCACAGTAGCAATCAGCCCCAGCATTTT; cdr3_aa: CASSISHSSNQPQHF
clone_size: NA; d_call: NA; v_call: TRBV6-1; j_call: TRBJ1-2; cdr3_nt: TGTGCCAGCAGTGAAGCGTGGACAGCCTCCTATGGCTACACCTTC; cdr3_aa: CASSEAWTASYGYTF
clone_size: NA; d_call: NA; v_call: TRBV30; j_call: TRBJ1-1; cdr3_nt: TGTGGGATATCCAGGCCTGAAGCTTTCTTT; cdr3_aa: CGISRPEAFF
clone_size: NA; d_call: NA; v_call: TRBV20-1; j_call: TRBJ2-5; cdr3_nt: TGCAGTGCTCCCTCGGAACCGGGGACAAAGACCCAGTACTTC; cdr3_aa: CSAPSEPGTKTQYF
clone_size: NA; d_call: TRBD2; v_call: TRBV20-1; j_call: TRBJ2-7; cdr3_nt: TGCAGTGCTAGAGTGCCCCCTAGCGGGAGCTCCTACGAGCAGTACTTC; cdr3_aa: CSARVPPSGSSYEQYF
clone_size: few; d_call: NA; v_call: TRBV28; j_call: TRBJ1-2; cdr3_nt: TGTGCCAGCAGAGCGGAGGTATATGGCTACACCTTC; cdr3_aa: CASRAEVYGYTF
clone_size: NA; d_call: NA; v_call: TRBV20-1; j_call: TRBJ2-7; cdr3_nt: TGCAGTGCTACCCCGGTTGTGGAGGGGTACGAGCAGTACTTC; cdr3_aa: CSATPVVEGYEQYF
clone_size: NA; d_call: NA; v_call: TRBV28; j_call: TRBJ2-7; cdr3_nt: TGTGCCAGCAGTTTTAGGTTTAGTATCCACGAGCAGTACTTC; cdr3_aa: CASSFRFSIHEQYF
clone_size: NA; d_call: NA; v_call: TRBV12-3/TRBV12-4; j_call: TRBJ1-2; cdr3_nt: TGTGCCAGCAGTCCCAGACAAGTATCCTATGGCTACACCTTC; cdr3_aa: CASSPRQVSYGYTF
clone_size: once; d_call: TRBD2; v_call: TRBV6-5; j_call: TRBJ2-1; cdr3_nt: TGTGCCAGCAGTTACTCGCTAGCGGGAGGGAGTAGGGTGTTCTTC; cdr3_aa: CASSYSLAGGSRVFF
clone_size: NA; d_call: NA; v_call: TRBV30; j_call: TRBJ1-1; cdr3_nt: TGTGCCTGGGGCGGGGAACAGTTCACTGAAGCTTTCTTT; cdr3_aa: CAWGGEQFTEAFF